This passage covers 22 T cell receptor beta chains from one sample sequenced in a study of blood T cell repertoires in COVID-19. Generated by immunoSEQ multiplex PCR, the TCRdb table keeps only in-frame clones and is missing some. The data hold about 99,000 clones, with 84% observed a single time. Sequencing was carried out using peripheral blood. The receptors derive from a man aged 70 or older with active or convalescent COVID-19.

The rearrangement uses TRBV28 and TRBJ2-6; unclear D gene. CDR1 MDHEN and CDR2 SYDVKM come from the germline V gene. This CDR3 has 15 amino acids. Trimming took 1 base from V and 2 from J, leaving 6 bases between them. CDR3 residues: CASSLLAPGANVLTF. The CDR3 DNA is TGTGCCAGCAGTTTATTGGCTCCTGGGGCCAACGTCCTGACTTTC.

This rearrangement joins TRBV19 to TRBJ1-1; TRBD1 is a possible D gene (5 bases). Between the trimmed V and J ends, which lost 3 bases and 5 bases, there was a span of 10 bases. Germline V gene data show CDR1 as LNHDA and CDR2 as SQIVND (reference sequence). The length of the CDR3 is 13 residues. The DNA of the CDR3 is TGTGCCAGTAGTATCCCAGCAGGGACTGAAGCTTTCTTT. Its protein is CASSIPAGTEAFF. Complete variable domain (other parts from reference TRBV19 and TRBJ1-1): DGGITQSPKYLFRKEGQNVTLSCEQNLNHDAMYWYRQDPGQGLRLIYYSQIVNDFQKGDIAEGYSVSREKKESFPLTVTSAQKNPTAFYLCASSIPAGTEAFFGQGTRLTVV.

V gene TRBV3-1 (or the pseudogene TRBV3-2) combines with J gene TRBJ2-3; the D gene is possibly TRBD2 (5 bases). The length of the CDR3 is 13 residues. V shed 0 bases and J shed 6 bases, with 7 bases lying between them. From germline, CDR1 is LGHDT and CDR2 YNNKEL (reference sequence). CDR3 sequence (DNA): TGTGCCAGCAGCCAAGACGAGGGTGATACGCAGTATTTT. This codes for CASSQDEGDTQYF.

A few counts support this clone. The V and J genes are TRBV5-1 and TRBJ2-2; D not resolved. Trimming took 1 base from V and 5 from J, leaving 6 bases between them. The CDR3 covers 13 residues. The germline gives CDR1 SGHRS, CDR2 YFSETQ. The CDR3 DNA sequence: TGCGCCAGCAGCTTGATGGAGACCGGGGAGCTGTTTTTT. This gives the protein CASSLMETGELFF.

The chain carries TRBV6-5 and TRBJ1-4; no reliable D call. The CDR3 spans 14 residues. CDR1 MNHEY and CDR2 SVGAGI come from the germline V gene. V was cut by 6 bases and J by 8 bases, with 16 bases left in between. The CDR3 protein is CASRPTSSWEKLFF. In DNA form, the CDR3 reads TGTGCCAGCAGGCCGACAAGCTCCTGGGAAAAACTGTTTTTT.

V usage is TRBV29-1 and J usage is TRBJ1-1, with D unresolved. The V gene's germline CDR1 is SQVTM and CDR2 ANQGSEA. The CDR3 covers 12 residues. V was clipped by 6 bases and J by 5 bases, with 13 bases between them. The CDR3 DNA is TGCAGCGTCGAGGCGGGGAGAACTGAAGCTTTCTTT. Translating gives CSVEAGRTEAFF.

The chain has TRBV30 and TRBJ2-3; perhaps TRBD2 as D (6 bases). From germline, CDR1 is GTSNPN and CDR2 SVGIG (reference sequence). There are 14 residues in the CDR3. V lost 4 bases and J lost 2, with 13 bases in between. The CDR3 DNA reads as TGTGCCTGGACTGACGGGGGAGCCACAGATACGCAGTATTTT. Amino acid sequence: CAWTDGGATDTQYF.

V usage is TRBV25-1 and J usage is TRBJ2-3; 9 bases line up with TRBD1. The ends lost 3 bases at V and 2 bases at J; junction bases unmatched: 3. This CDR3 has 15 amino acids. Germline CDR1 is MGHDK and CDR2 is SYGVNS. CDR3 in amino acids: CASSEGQGLTDTQYF. In DNA form, the CDR3 reads TGTGCCAGCAGTGAGGGACAGGGTCTCACAGATACGCAGTATTTT.

The rearrangement links TRBV6-5 to TRBJ1-1; D uncertain. V lost 6 bases to trimming and J lost 2 bases, with 10 bases between them. The CDR3 totals 13 residues. Germline-derived CDR1 and CDR2 are MNHEY and SVGAGI. CDR3 sequence (DNA): TGTGCCAGCAGATTAGAGGAAAACACTGAAGCTTTCTTT. Amino acids: CASRLEENTEAFF.

The V gene is TRBV30, the J gene TRBJ2-7, with D uncertain. Germline V lookup: CDR1 GTSNPN, CDR2 SVGIG (reference sequence). Trimming cost V 0 bases and J 5 bases, with 11 bases left between them. The CDR3 totals 13 residues. CDR3 protein: CAWSVRDRDEQYF. The DNA of the CDR3 is TGTGCCTGGAGTGTACGTGACCGGGACGAGCAGTACTTC.

For the CDR3, the DNA is TGTGCCTGGAGTAGGCGGGGGGCAGATACGCAGTATTTT. Protein sequence: CAWSRRGADTQYF. J is TRBJ2-3 and V is TRBV30; 8 nucleotides match TRBD2. This CDR3 spans 13 amino acids. J lost 4 bases, V lost 2 bases, and 2 bases had no gene match. Germline loops: CDR1 GTSNPN, CDR2 SVGIG (reference sequence).

V usage is TRBV3-1 (or the pseudogene TRBV3-2) and J usage is TRBJ2-3; 8 bases are a match to TRBD2. The trim removed 4 bases at V and 2 bases at J, leaving 14 bases unmatched. Germline V gene lookup returns CDR1 LGHDT and CDR2 YNNKEL (reference sequence). The CDR3 has 18 residues. The CDR3 DNA reads TGTGCCAGCAGCCGAGTCACCTCCAAGACTAGCGTCACAGATACGCAGTATTTT. Translation gives CASSRVTSKTSVTDTQYF.

CDR3 sequence (DNA): TGTGCCAGCAGCTTGGAACGGGATTCACCCCTCCACTTT. Amino acids: CASSLERDSPLHF. The chain carries TRBV7-2 and TRBJ1-6; D gene uncertain. Germline V CDR1 and CDR2: SGHTA, FQGNSA. The CDR3 is 13 amino acids. Trimming removed 3 bases from V and 8 bases from J, with 8 bases in between.

Comment on this clone: One end of the junction is discordant with germline, which a read error may explain. This CDR3 is CASGSRGASSQPQHF. For the CDR3, the DNA is TGTGCCAGCGGTAGTCGGGGGGCAAGCAGTCAGCCCCAGCATTTT. The V call is TRBV6-5, the J call TRBJ1-5; possible D gene TRBD1, 6 bases. Germline CDR1 MNHEY, CDR2 SVGAGI. This CDR3 spans 15 amino acids.

In DNA form, the CDR3 reads TGTGCCAGCAGTTCCAGGGGTACTTCGAGGGGCTACACCTTC. As protein: CASSSRGTSRGYTF. The chain uses TRBV2 and TRBJ1-2, with D perhaps TRBD1 (6 bases). There are 14 residues in the CDR3. The germline CDR1 and CDR2 sequences are SNHLY and FYNNEI. Trimming removed 5 bases from V and 8 bases from J, with 18 bases in between.

The V call is TRBV4-1, the J call TRBJ2-7; TRBD1 agrees at 9 bases. V lost 0 bases and J lost 3; bases outside the gene matches: 9. There are 17 residues in the CDR3. The V gene's germline CDR1 is MGHRA and CDR2 YSYEKL. This CDR3 is CASSQDRVRDRVYEQYF. The CDR3 region has the DNA TGCGCCAGCAGCCAAGATCGAGTGCGGGACAGGGTCTACGAGCAGTACTTC.

V gene TRBV30 combines with J gene TRBJ1-2; 7 bases fit TRBD1. The germline V gene has CDR1 GTSNPN and CDR2 SVGIG (reference sequence). The CDR3 covers 17 residues. V was pared by 6 bases and J by 0 bases, with 16 bases of the junction left unmatched. This chain's CDR3 is CACTQGHLGIANYGYTF. As DNA, the CDR3 is TGTGCCTGTACACAGGGGCACCTTGGGATCGCTAACTATGGCTACACCTTC.

The chain couples TRBV20-1 to TRBJ2-2; D may be TRBD1 (6 bases). Germline-derived CDR1 and CDR2 are DFQATT and SNEGSKA (reference sequence). Trimming cost V 3 bases and J 5 bases, with 13 bases left between them. This CDR3 region has 14 residues. CDR3 residues: CSASQGSRTGELFF. The CDR3 DNA follows: TGCAGTGCTAGTCAGGGGTCAAGAACCGGGGAGCTGTTTTTT.

The chain has TRBV18 and TRBJ2-1, with 8 positions matching TRBD1. The length of the CDR3 is 16 residues. With V trimmed by 2 bases and J by 1 base, 4 bases remained unmatched. Germline CDR1 and CDR2: KGHSH and LQKENI. The CDR3 region has the DNA TGTGCCAGCTCACCAACAGGGGGAGGTTCCTACAATGAGCAGTTCTTC. This sequence encodes CASSPTGGGSYNEQFF. Variable domain in full (rest from reference TRBV18 and TRBJ2-1): NAGVMQNPRHLVRRRGQEARLRCSPMKGHSHVYWYRQLPEEGLKFMVYLQKENIIDESGMPKERFSAEFPKEGPSILRIQQVVRGDSAAYFCASSPTGGGSYNEQFFGPGTRLTVL.

The sample holds one count of this clone. This chain links TRBV7-2 with TRBJ2-2, with TRBD2 identical over 10 bases. CDR3 length: 17 amino acids. Germline lookup yields CDR1 SGHTA and CDR2 FQGNSA. V dropped 5 bases and J dropped 6; count of bases not matched to a gene: 12. This chain's CDR3 is CASSPRGERGGAGELFF. CDR3 nucleotide sequence: TGTGCCAGCAGCCCCAGAGGGGAGCGGGGGGGCGCCGGGGAGCTGTTTTTT.

The chain recombines TRBV7-2 with TRBJ2-5; no definite D call. This CDR3 has 12 amino acids. Trimming left V 0 bases short and J 5 bases short, with 4 bases between. CDR1 is SGHTA, CDR2 FQGNSA, per germline. The CDR3 nucleotides are TGTGCCAGCAGCTTAGCGCGCGAGACCCAGTACTTC. Translation gives CASSLARETQYF.

The rearrangement uses TRBV27 and TRBJ1-1; tentatively, D is TRBD1 (6 bases). V dropped 6 bases and J dropped 5 bases, with 19 bases sitting between them. The CDR3 has 15 amino acids. Germline loops: CDR1 MNHEY, CDR2 SMNVEV (reference sequence). CDR3 region: CASSRVGAPGTEAFF. In DNA, the CDR3 is TGTGCCAGCAGCCGCGTGGGGGCCCCCGGAACTGAAGCTTTCTTT.